The T cell receptor (beta chain) under discussion was sequenced for a study of blood T cell repertoires in COVID-19. Study as a whole: Italy, Spain and the United States were the sources of the convalescent and acute COVID-19 samples. The cDNA or gDNA used as material had been derived from T cells, B-cell-depleted T cells, or PBMCs.

The authors' processing: Cell counts per sample came from amplifying reference gene primers. Measured with immunoSEQ multiplex PCR; TCRdb has only the in-frame clones, and not every one. That table gives V, J and clone size, and the DNA gave D and trimming. The data hold some 100,000 clones, with roughly nine tenths observed a single time. Per the germline V gene, CDR1 is SGHRS and CDR2 is YFSETQ. V gave up 5 bases and J gave up 4 bases, with 15 bases separating them. CDR3 size: 14 residues. The chain joins TRBV5-1 to TRBJ1-2, with D maybe TRBD1 (5 bases). Material: peripheral blood. This receptor was identified in a man aged 55 to 69 with acute or convalescent COVID-19. In DNA, the CDR3 is TGCGCCAGCAGGCAGCAGGAGGGACGCTATGGCTACACCTTC. Protein: CASRQQEGRYGYTF.